Presented here are 21 T cell receptor beta chains from one specimen sequenced in a study of blood T cells in healthy people across ages. It was with a sample-barcoded 5' primer and a J-beta primer mix that a second PCR of about 6 to 12 cycles was run. TCRdb reprocessed the 5' RACE reads with MiXCR, giving one entry per CDR3 protein. The data contain about 970,000 distinct CDR3 sequences, 45% to 60% of them singletons. The sequenced material came from blood. These receptors were collected from a woman aged 55-69 years in good health.

This sequence joins TRBV11-2 and TRBJ2-4; 8 bases are shared with TRBD2. Near its end, the DNA agrees better with TRBJ2-7, so the J call may be wrong. Germline V gene data show CDR1 as SGHAT and CDR2 as FQNNGV. The CDR3 is 15 residues long. This CDR3 is CASSSGRAGAHEQYF. CDR3 nucleotides: TGTGCCAGCAGCTCGGGACGAGCGGGAGCCCACGAGCAGTACTTC.

V is TRBV2 and J is TRBJ2-1; D gene unclear. CDR1 SNHLY and CDR2 FYNNEI come from the germline V gene. The CDR3 totals 15 residues. V was cut by 3 bases and J by 0 bases, with 9 bases left in between. CDR3 protein: CASSDKTGSYNEQFF. CDR3 coding DNA: TGTGCCAGCAGTGACAAGACCGGCTCCTACAATGAGCAGTTCTTC.

This clonotype was seen more than once but under ten times. The rearrangement uses TRBV4-2 and TRBJ2-7, with unresolved D. The CDR3 sequence is 13 residues long. The V and J ends lost 3 bases and 7 bases respectively, with 13 bases between them. Germline CDR1 reads LGHNA; CDR2 reads YNFKEQ. CDR3 protein: CASSHYSLGEQYF. The DNA for the CDR3 is TGTGCCAGCAGCCACTATTCCCTCGGAGAGCAGTACTTC.

In its sample, this clonotype was seen a few times. The V gene is TRBV5-5, the J gene TRBJ1-4; possible D gene TRBD1, 5 bases. V lost 7 bases, J lost 1 base, and 11 bases lay in between. The germline V gene encodes CDR1 SGHKS and CDR2 YYEKEE (reference sequence). This CDR3 is 14 amino acids long. The CDR3 coding sequence is TGTGCCAGCCGCCCAAGGGGAACTAATGAAAAACTGTTTTTT. It specifies CASRPRGTNEKLFF.

The rearrangement joins TRBV7-2 to TRBJ2-7, with 10 nucleotides matching TRBD2. The CDR3 has 16 residues. CDR1 and CDR2 from the germline V gene are SGHTA and FQGNSA. With V trimmed by 4 bases and J by 7 bases, 13 bases remained unmatched. The CDR3 is CASSSPYLAGVGEQYF. In DNA, the CDR3 is TGTGCCAGCAGCTCGCCGTATCTAGCGGGAGTTGGAGAGCAGTACTTC.

CDR3 nucleotides: TGCAGTGCTAGAGTAATGACAGGGGGCTATTCACCCCTCCACTTT. Protein: CSARVMTGGYSPLHF. The chain joins TRBV20-1 to TRBJ1-6; 10 nucleotides align to TRBD1. V dropped 1 base and J dropped 8; count of bases not matched to a gene: 5. The CDR3 is made up of 15 amino acids. Germline CDR1 is DFQATT and CDR2 is SNEGSKA (reference sequence).

This clonotype turned up a few times. The genes are TRBV15 and TRBJ2-1, with unresolved D. The V and J ends lost 0 bases and 2 bases respectively, with 8 bases between them. This CDR3 is built from 15 residues. CDR1 LNHNV and CDR2 YYDKDF come from the germline V gene (reference sequence). CDR3 coding DNA: TGTGCCACCAGCAGAGATCTGGCAACCTACAATGAGCAGTTCTTC. It encodes CATSRDLATYNEQFF.

This sequence joins TRBV12-3 or TRBV12-4 and TRBJ2-3; 7 bases fit TRBD2. This CDR3 contains 14 residues. V dropped 8 bases and J dropped 6; count of bases not matched to a gene: 11. In nucleotides, the CDR3 is TGTGCCAGCTCACCAATTGCGGGAGCGGATACGCAGTATTTT. As protein: CASSPIAGADTQYF.

The chain carries TRBV6-6 and TRBJ2-5; 10 nucleotides agree with TRBD2. From germline, CDR1 is MNHNY and CDR2 SVGAGI (reference sequence). This CDR3 is 14 amino acids long. With V trimmed by 8 bases and J by 11 bases, 14 bases remained unmatched. The CDR3 sequence: CASALAGAYNEQYF. The CDR3 DNA reads as TGTGCCAGCGCCCTAGCGGGAGCTTACAATGAGCAGTACTTC.

The rearrangement uses TRBV5-1 and TRBJ2-4; the D gene is possibly TRBD1 (6 bases). The J call may be faulty, since TRBJ2-5 better matches the DNA end. Germline assignment: CDR1 SGHRS and CDR2 YFSETQ. The CDR3 length is 14 residues. CDR3 region: CASSQTGWRETQYF. Written as DNA, the CDR3 is TGCGCCAGCAGCCAAACAGGGTGGAGAGAGACCCAGTACTTC.

The CDR3 spells CASSHLAGLTYNEQYF. The CDR3 nucleotides read TGTGCCAGCAGCCACTTAGCGGGCCTTACCTACAATGAGCAGTACTTC. The chain carries TRBV3-1 and TRBJ2-1; TRBD2 aligns across 7 bases. The tail of the sequence fits TRBJ2-7 better, so the J call may be wrong. Germline CDR1 LGHDT, CDR2 YNNKEL (reference sequence). The CDR3 covers 16 residues.

The chain carries TRBV10-2 and TRBJ2-5; the D gene is possibly TRBD2 (5 bases). V lost 6 bases and J lost 0, with 8 bases in between. The CDR3 has 13 amino acids. Germline V gene data show CDR1 as WSHSY and CDR2 as SAAADI. The CDR3 DNA reads as TGCGCCAGCAGGGAGCGGAACCAAGAGACCCAGTACTTC. This encodes CASRERNQETQYF.

This clonotype appeared a few times. This rearrangement joins TRBV5-8 to TRBJ2-3, with D tentatively TRBD2 (5 bases). Trimming removed 2 bases at V and 2 bases at J, with 9 bases between. Germline V gene data show CDR1 as SGHTS and CDR2 as YDEGEE. The CDR3 is 14 amino acids. The CDR3 bases are TGTGCCAGCAGCTTATGGGGAGCCACAGATACGCAGTATTTT. Amino acid sequence: CASSLWGATDTQYF.

V is TRBV11-1 and J is TRBJ2-1; D is ambiguous. Trimming took 5 bases from V and 8 from J, leaving 7 bases between them. This CDR3 contains 11 residues. CDR1 and CDR2 from the germline V gene are SGHAT and FQDESV (reference sequence). CDR3 loop: CASSTAHEQFF. The CDR3 DNA is TGTGCCAGCAGCACCGCACATGAGCAGTTCTTC.

This clonotype was recorded once. J is TRBJ1-2 and V is TRBV20-1; D ambiguous. There are 16 residues in the CDR3. V gave up 2 bases and J gave up 1 base, with 17 bases separating them. Germline V gene data show CDR1 as DFQATT and CDR2 as SNEGSKA (reference sequence). The CDR3 here is CSARFTKSLFNYGYTF. Written as DNA, the CDR3 is TGCAGTGCTAGATTCACCAAGTCCCTCTTTAACTATGGCTACACCTTC.

Only one count was recorded for this clonotype. This chain connects TRBV30 to TRBJ2-1; 10 bases are a match to TRBD2. Unmatched junction bases numbered 8, after V lost 4 bases and J lost 8 bases. Germline V gives CDR1 GTSNPN, CDR2 SVGIG (reference sequence). The CDR3 runs 14 residues. This CDR3 is CAWNKREGLYEQFF. CDR3 in DNA: TGTGCCTGGAATAAGCGGGAGGGCCTCTATGAGCAGTTCTTC.

The genes are TRBV7-9 and TRBJ2-1; the D is unclear. Trimming cost V 7 bases and J 1 base, with 14 bases left between them. The CDR3 runs 15 residues. Germline assignment: CDR1 SEHNR and CDR2 FQNEAQ (reference sequence). In DNA form, the CDR3 reads TGTGCCAGCACCCCTCCCGGTTTTTCCTACAATGAGCAGTTCTTC. Translation gives CASTPPGFSYNEQFF.

The CDR3 DNA sequence: TGTGCCAGCAGCCAAATGGCCGGCGGGAGGGCCCTCAAGCAGTTCTTC. Its protein is CASSQMAGGRALKQFF. This chain links TRBV3-1 with TRBJ2-7, with 9 bases aligning to TRBD2. The end of the DNA is better explained by TRBJ2-1, so the J call may be wrong. The CDR3 covers 16 residues. CDR1 LGHDT and CDR2 YNNKEL come from the germline V gene (reference sequence).

This clonotype was counted between two and nine times. The chain links TRBV20-1 to TRBJ2-3; TRBD2 matches 13 bases. This CDR3 contains 17 residues. Germline V gene data show CDR1 as DFQATT and CDR2 as SNEGSKA (reference sequence). The J segment lost 0 bases and the V segment lost 6 bases, leaving 9 bases of the junction unmatched. CDR3 protein: CSAPRTSGSTSTDTQYF. In DNA, the CDR3 is TGCAGTGCACCAAGGACTAGCGGGAGCACCAGCACAGATACGCAGTATTTT.

This clonotype was recorded a few times. CDR3 in DNA: TGCAGTGCTGGCTCAGGGGGGGGTACCTATGGCTACACCTTC. Encoded protein: CSAGSGGGTYGYTF. This chain links TRBV20-1 with TRBJ1-2; 7 bases agree with TRBD1. With 5 bases clipped from V and 4 bases from J, the junction kept 10 bases outside the gene matches. This CDR3 spans 14 amino acids. The germline V gene has CDR1 DFQATT and CDR2 SNEGSKA (reference sequence).

The rearrangement links TRBV5-1 to TRBJ2-3, with 7 positions matching TRBD2. The V gene's germline CDR1 is SGHRS and CDR2 YFSETQ. The CDR3 sequence is 18 residues long. After removal of 1 base from V and 0 bases from J, the junction contained 11 bases not matched to a gene. The CDR3 nucleotides are TGCGCCAGCAGCTTGAGACCGGGGGGACCTGCTAGCACAGATACGCAGTATTTT. It codes for CASSLRPGGPASTDTQYF.